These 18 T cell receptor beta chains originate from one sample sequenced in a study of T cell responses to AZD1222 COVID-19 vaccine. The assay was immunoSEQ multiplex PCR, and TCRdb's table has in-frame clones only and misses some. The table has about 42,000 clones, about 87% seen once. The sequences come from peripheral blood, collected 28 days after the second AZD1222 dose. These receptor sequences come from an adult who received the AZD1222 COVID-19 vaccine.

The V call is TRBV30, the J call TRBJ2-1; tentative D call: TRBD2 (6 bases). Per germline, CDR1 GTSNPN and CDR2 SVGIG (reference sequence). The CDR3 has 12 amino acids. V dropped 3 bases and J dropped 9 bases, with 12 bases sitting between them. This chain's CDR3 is CAWRPVGGEQFF. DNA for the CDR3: TGTGCCTGGAGACCGGTCGGGGGTGAGCAGTTCTTC.

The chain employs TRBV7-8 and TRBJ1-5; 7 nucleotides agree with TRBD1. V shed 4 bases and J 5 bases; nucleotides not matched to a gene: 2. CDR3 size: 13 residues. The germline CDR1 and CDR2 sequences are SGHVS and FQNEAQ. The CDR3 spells CASSSDRHQPQHF. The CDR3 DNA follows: TGTGCCAGCAGCTCGGACAGGCATCAGCCCCAGCATTTT.

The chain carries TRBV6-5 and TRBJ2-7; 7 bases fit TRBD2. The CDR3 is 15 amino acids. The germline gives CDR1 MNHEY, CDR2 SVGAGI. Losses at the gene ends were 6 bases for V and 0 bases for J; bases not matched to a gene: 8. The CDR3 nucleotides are TGTGCCAGCAGCGCCTCTAGCGGCCACTCCTACGAGCAGTACTTC. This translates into CASSASSGHSYEQYF.

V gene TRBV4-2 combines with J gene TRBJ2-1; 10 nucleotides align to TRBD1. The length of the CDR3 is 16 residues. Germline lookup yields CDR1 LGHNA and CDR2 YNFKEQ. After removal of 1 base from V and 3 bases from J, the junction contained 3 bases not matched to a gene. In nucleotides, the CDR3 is TGTGCCAGCAGCCAAGCTGGACAGGGGGACTACAATGAGCAGTTCTTC. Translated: CASSQAGQGDYNEQFF.

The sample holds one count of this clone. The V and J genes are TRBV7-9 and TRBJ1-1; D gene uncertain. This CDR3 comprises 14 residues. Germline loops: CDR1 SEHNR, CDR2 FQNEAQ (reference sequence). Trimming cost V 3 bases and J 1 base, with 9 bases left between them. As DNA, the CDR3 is TGTGCCAGCAGCTTGAGTACACCGAACACTGAAGCTTTCTTT. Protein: CASSLSTPNTEAFF.

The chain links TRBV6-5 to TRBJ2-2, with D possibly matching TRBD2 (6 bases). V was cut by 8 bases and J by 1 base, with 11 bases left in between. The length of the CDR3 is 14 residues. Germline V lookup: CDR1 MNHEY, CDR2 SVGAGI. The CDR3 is CASLTSLNTGELFF. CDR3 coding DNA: TGTGCCAGCCTTACTAGCCTGAACACCGGGGAGCTGTTTTTT.

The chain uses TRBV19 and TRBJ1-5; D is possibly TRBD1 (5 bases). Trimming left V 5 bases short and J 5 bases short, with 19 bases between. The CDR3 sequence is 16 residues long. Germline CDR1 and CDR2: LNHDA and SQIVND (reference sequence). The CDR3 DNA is TGTGCCAGTAGTCAAATCCAAGGGACGGCCGATCAGCCCCAGCATTTT. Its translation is CASSQIQGTADQPQHF.

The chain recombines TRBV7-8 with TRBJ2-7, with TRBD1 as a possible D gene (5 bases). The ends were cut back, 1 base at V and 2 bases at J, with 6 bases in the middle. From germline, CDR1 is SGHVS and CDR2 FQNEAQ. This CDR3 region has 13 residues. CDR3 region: CASSLGTTYEQYF. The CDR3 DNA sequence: TGTGCCAGCAGCTTAGGGACAACCTACGAGCAGTACTTC.

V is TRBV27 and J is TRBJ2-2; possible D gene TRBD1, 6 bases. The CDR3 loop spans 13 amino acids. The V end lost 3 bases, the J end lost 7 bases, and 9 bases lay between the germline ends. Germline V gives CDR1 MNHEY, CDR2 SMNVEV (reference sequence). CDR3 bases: TGTGCCAGCAGTTTCCCAGGGGTCGGGGAGCTGTTTTTT. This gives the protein CASSFPGVGELFF.

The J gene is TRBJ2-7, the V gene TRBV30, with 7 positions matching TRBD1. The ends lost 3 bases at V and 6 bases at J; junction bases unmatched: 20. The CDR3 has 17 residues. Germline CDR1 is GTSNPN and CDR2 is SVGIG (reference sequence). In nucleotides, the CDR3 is TGTGCCTGGAGGAGGAAAGGCGACAGGGTCTTGTCCGGCGAGCAGTACTTC. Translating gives CAWRRKGDRVLSGEQYF.

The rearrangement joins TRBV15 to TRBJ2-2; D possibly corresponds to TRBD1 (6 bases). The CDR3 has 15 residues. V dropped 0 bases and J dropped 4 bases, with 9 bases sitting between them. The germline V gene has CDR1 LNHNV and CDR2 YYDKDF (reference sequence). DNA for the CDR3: TGTGCCACCAGCAGAGAACAGGGTGGCACCGGGGAGCTGTTTTTT. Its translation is CATSREQGGTGELFF.

The CDR3 sequence is CASSERQATSGNTIYF. In DNA, the CDR3 is TGTGCCAGCAGTGAAAGGCAGGCCACCTCTGGAAACACCATATATTTT. This chain joins TRBV6-1 and TRBJ1-3; no clear D. This CDR3 has 16 amino acids. V lost 2 bases, J lost 0 bases, and 11 bases lay in between. The V gene's germline CDR1 is MNHNS and CDR2 SASEGT.

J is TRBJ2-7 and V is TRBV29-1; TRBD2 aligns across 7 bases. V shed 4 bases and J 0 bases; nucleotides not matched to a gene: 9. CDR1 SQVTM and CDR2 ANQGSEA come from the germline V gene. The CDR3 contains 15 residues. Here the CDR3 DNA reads TGCAGCGTTGCGAATGGGCTAGCGGACTCCTACGAGCAGTACTTC. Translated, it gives CSVANGLADSYEQYF.

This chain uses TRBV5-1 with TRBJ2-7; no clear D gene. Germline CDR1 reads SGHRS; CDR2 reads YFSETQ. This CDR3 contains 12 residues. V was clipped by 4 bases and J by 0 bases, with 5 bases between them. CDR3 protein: CASSMTSYEQYF. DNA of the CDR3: TGCGCCAGCAGCATGACCTCCTACGAGCAGTACTTC.

The CDR3 is CASSQRTQGNTIYF. CDR3 coding DNA: TGTGCCAGCAGCCAGCGGACCCAAGGAAACACCATATATTTT. The gene calls are TRBV3-1 (or the pseudogene TRBV3-2) and TRBJ1-3; D remains ambiguous. Trimming took off 3 bases at V and 4 bases at J, with 10 bases between the two ends. Per the germline V gene, CDR1 is LGHDT and CDR2 is YNNKEL (reference sequence). The CDR3 has 14 residues.

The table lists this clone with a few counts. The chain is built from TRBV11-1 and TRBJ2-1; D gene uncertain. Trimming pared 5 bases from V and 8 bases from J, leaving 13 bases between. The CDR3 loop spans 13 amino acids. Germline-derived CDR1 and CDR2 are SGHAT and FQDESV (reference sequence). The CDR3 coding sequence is TGTGCCAGCAGCAAGCGTAGTCTCGATGAGCAGTTCTTC. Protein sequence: CASSKRSLDEQFF.

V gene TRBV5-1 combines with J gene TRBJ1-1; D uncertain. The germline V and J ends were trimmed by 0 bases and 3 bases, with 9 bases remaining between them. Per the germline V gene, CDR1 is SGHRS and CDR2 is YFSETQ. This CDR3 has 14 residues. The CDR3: CASSLVRGDTEAFF. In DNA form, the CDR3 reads TGCGCCAGCAGCTTGGTGCGCGGAGACACTGAAGCTTTCTTT.

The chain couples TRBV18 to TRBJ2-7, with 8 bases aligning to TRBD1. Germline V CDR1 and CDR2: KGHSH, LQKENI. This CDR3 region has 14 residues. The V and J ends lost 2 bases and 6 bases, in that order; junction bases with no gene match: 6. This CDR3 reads CASSPAQGAGEQYF. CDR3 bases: TGTGCCAGCTCACCAGCCCAGGGGGCAGGCGAGCAGTACTTC.